The 25 T cell receptor beta chains below were found in one sample sequenced in a study of response to subunit inactivated influenza vaccine (dated by TCRdb to 2017 to 2018). Receptor libraries were prepared by RT-PCR. Data came from an Illumina HiSeq 2500. The raw public reads went through TCRdb reprocessing: fastp at Q25, MiXCR clone calling, in-frame beta chains kept. Rows are combined by CDR3 protein, so each entry shows the most common genes and DNA. The sample data list over 450,000 distinct CDR3 sequences, and 13% of these were observed just once. The ten largest clones capture around 12% of the sample. Per the publication, the time point label means: 45 days after influenza vaccine administration. The sequenced sample was PBMCs from blood, obtained 45 days after vaccination. These receptors were obtained from a man in his fifties or sixties who received an inactivated influenza vaccine. Donor details come from another sample of the same person, matched by shared clones.

This clonotype was detected a few times. The chain uses TRBV7-8 and TRBJ2-7, with 7 bases lining up with TRBD1. This CDR3 has 13 residues. V was clipped by 5 bases and J by 6 bases; unmatched bases: 7. CDR1 is SGHVS and CDR2 is FQNEAQ in the germline V gene. DNA for the CDR3: TGTGCCAGCAGCCTGGGACAGCCTGGCGAGCAGTACTTC. The encoded protein is CASSLGQPGEQYF.

This clonotype was counted only a few times. V and J are TRBV15 and TRBJ2-5, with D unresolved. Germline V lookup: CDR1 LNHNV, CDR2 YYDKDF (reference sequence). The ends were cut back, 0 bases at V and 0 bases at J, with 8 bases in the middle. The CDR3 has 15 amino acids. CDR3 nucleotide sequence: TGTGCCACCAGCAGAGATTGGGGTTACCAAGAGACCCAGTACTTC. It specifies CATSRDWGYQETQYF.

The DNA for the CDR3 is TGTGCCATCAACAACGACAGGGATAGCACAGATACGCAGTATTTT. It yields the protein CAINNDRDSTDTQYF. This chain connects TRBV10-3 to TRBJ2-3, with 7 bases fitting TRBD1. The junction had 7 bases not matched to a gene; V was cut back by 7 bases and J by 0 bases. The CDR3 sequence is 15 residues long. The germline gives CDR1 ENHRY, CDR2 SYGVKD.

This clonotype was found many times. The V and J genes are TRBV29-1 and TRBJ2-3; D may be TRBD2 (6 bases). Trimming took off 4 bases at V and 1 base at J, with 15 bases between the two ends. There are 15 residues in the CDR3. In germline, CDR1 is SQVTM, CDR2 ANQGSEA. CDR3 region: CSVVSGGVGTDTQYF. DNA of the CDR3: TGCAGCGTTGTTTCCGGGGGAGTGGGCACAGATACGCAGTATTTT.

The chain employs TRBV28 and TRBJ1-5; D gene uncertain. The germline V and J ends were trimmed by 6 bases and 0 bases, with 12 bases remaining between them. Germline lookup yields CDR1 MDHEN and CDR2 SYDVKM. The CDR3 is 15 residues long. DNA for the CDR3: TGTGCCAGCAGGACATCAGGATATAGCAATCAGCCCCAGCATTTT. Amino acid sequence: CASRTSGYSNQPQHF.

The chain has TRBV20-1 and TRBJ2-1, with TRBD1 matching 8 bases. CDR3 length: 15 amino acids. V shed 0 bases and J 9 bases; nucleotides not matched to a gene: 10. Germline V gives CDR1 DFQATT, CDR2 SNEGSKA (reference sequence). The CDR3: CSARDPAGGWSEQFF. As DNA, the CDR3 is TGCAGTGCTAGAGACCCGGCAGGGGGCTGGAGTGAGCAGTTCTTC.

This clonotype was seen a handful of times. The rearrangement uses TRBV12-3 or TRBV12-4 and TRBJ2-3, with D perhaps matching TRBD2 (5 bases). Trimming cost V 3 bases and J 8 bases, with 6 bases left between them. The CDR3 is made up of 11 amino acids. DNA of the CDR3: TGTGCCAGCAGTTTTGCGGGTACGCAGTATTTT. Translating gives CASSFAGTQYF.

The V call is TRBV19, the J call TRBJ1-5; 7 bases fit TRBD1. Germline values: CDR1 LNHDA, CDR2 SQIVND (reference sequence). The trim removed 9 bases at V and 0 bases at J, leaving 8 bases unmatched. The CDR3 covers 15 residues. CDR3 amino acids: CASRFRDSSNQPQHF. The CDR3 bases are TGTGCCAGCAGATTTCGGGACAGTAGCAATCAGCCCCAGCATTTT.

This clonotype was counted a few times. The V gene is TRBV7-9, the J gene TRBJ2-1; 9 nucleotides line up with TRBD1. The CDR3 runs 16 residues. Germline trimming cut 5 bases from V and 4 bases from J; bases unmatched to any gene: 9. Germline V lookup: CDR1 SEHNR, CDR2 FQNEAQ (reference sequence). CDR3 in amino acids: CASSQLGTGLYNEQFF. The CDR3 DNA sequence: TGTGCCAGCAGCCAGCTAGGGACAGGGCTTTACAATGAGCAGTTCTTC.

CDR3 sequence: CASSYGYGNQPQHF. The DNA of the CDR3 is TGCGCCAGCAGCTATGGTTATGGCAATCAGCCCCAGCATTTT. The chain combines TRBV5-1 with TRBJ1-5; D ambiguous. Germline CDR1 reads SGHRS; CDR2 reads YFSETQ. The V end lost 3 bases, the J end lost 2 bases, and 9 bases lay between the germline ends. CDR3 length: 14 residues.

This clonotype has a handful of counts. The chain joins TRBV20-1 to TRBJ2-4, with D perhaps given as TRBD1 or TRBD2 (5 bases each). Trimming pared 6 bases from V and 3 bases from J, leaving 12 bases between. Germline lookup yields CDR1 DFQATT and CDR2 SNEGSKA (reference sequence). This CDR3 is 13 amino acids long. This CDR3 is CSAPGTLKNIQYF. Written as DNA, the CDR3 is TGCAGTGCCCCCGGGACCCTCAAAAACATTCAGTACTTC.

V and J are TRBV12-3 or TRBV12-4 and TRBJ1-4, with 7 nucleotides matching TRBD1. The V gene end was trimmed by 5 bases and the J gene end by 2 bases; junction bases not matched to a gene: 5. The CDR3 extends over 15 amino acids. Here the CDR3 DNA reads TGTGCCAGCAGTCCCGAGGGACAGACTAATGAAAAACTGTTTTTT. The encoded protein is CASSPEGQTNEKLFF.

In its sample, this clonotype was seen a few times. The gene calls are TRBV2 and TRBJ2-2; 12 bases match TRBD2. Per the germline V gene, CDR1 is SNHLY and CDR2 is FYNNEI. Germline trimming cut 5 bases from V and 7 bases from J; bases unmatched to any gene: 5. The CDR3 has 15 residues. CDR3 sequence reads: CASSTSGRLGGELFF. The CDR3 nucleotides read TGTGCCAGCAGTACTAGCGGGAGGCTTGGCGGGGAGCTGTTTTTT. The full variable domain, its missing parts supplied by reference TRBV2 and TRBJ2-2, is EPEVTQTPSHQVTQMGQEVILRCVPISNHLYFYWYRQILGQKVEFLVSFYNNEISEKSEIFDDQFSVERPDGSNFTLKIRSTKLEDSAMYFCASSTSGRLGGELFFGEGSRLTVL.

This clonotype turned up a few times. The chain uses TRBV24-1 and TRBJ2-3, with D perhaps TRBD1 or TRBD2 (5 bases each). Per germline, CDR1 KGHDR and CDR2 SFDVKD. The CDR3 extends over 15 amino acids. The ends were cut back, 6 bases at V and 0 bases at J, with 12 bases in the middle. CDR3 DNA: TGTGCCACCAGTCTCGGGGCAGTCAGCACAGATACGCAGTATTTT. Its translation: CATSLGAVSTDTQYF.

This chain links TRBV12-3 or TRBV12-4 with TRBJ2-2; D could derive from TRBD1 or TRBD2 (5 bases each). V lost 7 bases, J lost 1 base, and 19 bases lay in between. The CDR3 has 17 residues. CDR3 sequence reads: CASTGGYSDRNTGELFF. CDR3 DNA sequence: TGTGCCAGCACTGGGGGATATTCGGATAGGAACACCGGGGAGCTGTTTTTT.

The chain uses TRBV28 and TRBJ2-7, with D possibly being TRBD1 or TRBD2 (6 bases each). Germline V lookup: CDR1 MDHEN, CDR2 SYDVKM. Trimming removed 7 bases at V and 2 bases at J, with 18 bases between. This CDR3 contains 15 residues. This chain's CDR3 is CASKGGGGPPYEQYF. CDR3 nucleotides: TGTGCCAGCAAAGGGGGTGGAGGGCCGCCCTACGAGCAGTACTTC.

The chain recombines TRBV4-3 with TRBJ2-7, with 8 positions matching TRBD1. This CDR3 contains 14 residues. In germline, CDR1 is LGHNA, CDR2 YSLEER. V trimming: 0 bases; J trimming: 7 bases; junction bases outside the gene matches: 5. This chain's CDR3 is CASSQDSGGWEQYF. DNA for the CDR3: TGCGCCAGCAGCCAAGACTCAGGGGGCTGGGAGCAGTACTTC.

This clonotype has more than one count but fewer than ten. The V and J genes are TRBV7-2 and TRBJ2-3; D might be TRBD2 (6 bases). This CDR3 region has 15 residues. V was cut by 3 bases and J by 4 bases, with 14 bases left in between. In germline, CDR1 is SGHTA, CDR2 FQGNSA. CDR3 amino acids: CASSFGGIVADTQYF. CDR3 bases: TGTGCCAGCAGCTTCGGCGGGATAGTGGCAGATACGCAGTATTTT.

The V call is TRBV7-2, the J call TRBJ1-5, with TRBD1 matching 9 bases. The germline V gene encodes CDR1 SGHTA and CDR2 FQGNSA. V shed 3 bases and J 1 base; nucleotides not matched to a gene: 7. The CDR3 is 17 residues long. CDR3 in amino acids: CASSLEQGARSNQPQHF. DNA of the CDR3: TGTGCCAGCAGCTTGGAACAGGGGGCGCGGAGCAATCAGCCCCAGCATTTT.

The rearrangement uses TRBV29-1 and TRBJ2-3; D remains unclear. From germline, CDR1 is SQVTM and CDR2 ANQGSEA. The CDR3 contains 10 residues. The V and J ends lost 5 bases and 2 bases respectively, with 2 bases between them. CDR3 sequence (DNA): TGCAGCGTTTTCACAGATACGCAGTATTTT. The encoded protein is CSVFTDTQYF.

The chain has TRBV20-1 and TRBJ2-1; TRBD2 might be the D (6 bases). CDR3 length: 16 amino acids. V shed 5 bases and J shed 9 bases, with 26 bases lying between them. CDR1 is DFQATT, CDR2 SNEGSKA, per germline (reference sequence). The CDR3 spells CSAPRGGVRLGTEQFF. The CDR3 DNA reads as TGCAGTGCTCCCCGCGGAGGGGTCCGCCTCGGGACTGAGCAGTTCTTC.

This chain joins TRBV6-2 or TRBV6-3 and TRBJ2-1; maybe TRBD1 (5 bases). The V end lost 5 bases, the J end lost 1 base, and 12 bases lay between the germline ends. CDR3 length equals 15 residues. Germline CDR1 and CDR2: MNHEY and SVGEGT. The CDR3 here is CASSKQVRSYNEQFF. The CDR3 DNA is TGTGCCAGCAGTAAACAGGTGAGGTCCTACAATGAGCAGTTCTTC.

This clonotype has just a few counts. The genes are TRBV5-1 and TRBJ1-1; D gene uncertain. In germline, CDR1 is SGHRS, CDR2 YFSETQ. This CDR3 spans 14 amino acids. V was shortened by 6 bases and J by 6 bases, with 18 bases between the two germline ends. CDR3 protein: CASNAIGLPSEAFF. Written as DNA, the CDR3 is TGCGCCAGCAACGCCATCGGACTGCCTTCTGAAGCTTTCTTT. The full variable domain, rest sourced from reference TRBV5-1 and TRBJ1-1, is KAGVTQTPRYLIKTRGQQVTLSCSPISGHRSVSWYQQTPGQGLQFLFEYFSETQRNKGNFPGRFSGRQFSNSRSEMNVSTLELGDSALYLCASNAIGLPSEAFFGQGTRLTVV.

The chain joins TRBV6-1 to TRBJ2-7; D not certain. The CDR3 covers 14 residues. Deletions cut 6 bases from V and 2 bases from J, with 14 bases between. Germline V lookup: CDR1 MNHNS, CDR2 SASEGT. CDR3 nucleotides: TGTGCCAGCAGCCGGGTTAGTGCGGCCTACGAGCAGTACTTC. Amino acid sequence: CASSRVSAAYEQYF.

The table lists this clonotype with a few counts. The chain employs TRBV7-9 and TRBJ2-3; no clear D. The ends were cut back, 5 bases at V and 2 bases at J, with 11 bases in the middle. There are 14 residues in the CDR3. Germline-derived CDR1 and CDR2 are SEHNR and FQNEAQ (reference sequence). CDR3 protein: CASSRKGITDTQYF. In nucleotides, the CDR3 is TGTGCCAGCAGCAGGAAGGGCATCACAGATACGCAGTATTTT.